This T cell receptor beta chain was found in a study of cytomegalovirus exposure and HLA in healthy donors. Study in general: Both the 120 validation repertoires and the approximately 700 first-cohort repertoires used the same platform, as reported by a later analysis.

Looked up from germline, CDR1 is KGHSH and CDR2 is LQKENI. This CDR3 has 14 amino acids. V was pared by 3 bases and J by 5 bases, with 10 bases between. Produced via immunoSEQ multiplex PCR; TCRdb's table is partial and in-frame only. The data contain 250,000 to 400,000 clones, 88% of them singletons. The sequence came from a man aged 25 to 40 in good health and CMV-seronegative. Sequencing input: PBMCs. The chain links TRBV18 to TRBJ2-2, with D possibly being TRBD1 (5 bases). CDR3 in DNA: TGTGCCAGCTCACCCAGGGAAGGGACCGGGGAGCTGTTTTTT. It encodes CASSPREGTGELFF.